This is a list of T cell receptor beta chains from one sample in a study of cytomegalovirus exposure and HLA in healthy donors. Sequencing was performed with immunoSEQ multiplex PCR; in TCRdb, only in-frame clones are kept and a portion is missing. The sample has about 160,000 clones; roughly 90% are singletons. Material: PBMCs. The receptors shown here come from a woman aged 18-30 years in good health and CMV-seronegative. Each CDR3 is given without its conserved first and last residue. Expanded clones get a size class; other rows say once, few or many, or leave the size out.

clone_size: NA
j_call: TRBJ1-1
v_call: TRBV5-6
cdr3_aa: ASSLGGRGATEAF

clone_size: NA
j_call: TRBJ1-1
v_call: TRBV5-6
cdr3_aa: ASSSTLGVVEDTEAF

clone_size: NA
j_call: TRBJ2-7
v_call: TRBV10-3
cdr3_aa: AISSGTSGSSYEQY

clone_size: NA
j_call: TRBJ1-1
v_call: TRBV28
cdr3_aa: ASSLRSNTEAF

clone_size: NA
j_call: TRBJ1-1
v_call: TRBV5-1
cdr3_aa: ASAASGNTEAF

clone_size: NA
j_call: TRBJ1-5
v_call: TRBV28
cdr3_aa: ASGLLTLGGSGSLSSRGNQPQH

clone_size: NA
j_call: TRBJ1-5
v_call: TRBV19
cdr3_aa: ASSNRTASNQPQH

clone_size: NA
j_call: TRBJ2-2
v_call: TRBV5-1
cdr3_aa: ASSLGHANTGELF

clone_size: NA
j_call: TRBJ1-6
v_call: TRBV14
cdr3_aa: ASSQVRGNSPLH

clone_size: NA
j_call: TRBJ1-1
v_call: TRBV25-1
cdr3_aa: AIEGGGEGGAF

clone_size: NA
j_call: TRBJ1-2
v_call: TRBV6-6
cdr3_aa: ASSYSDRGSHGYT

clone_size: NA
j_call: TRBJ1-1
v_call: TRBV30
cdr3_aa: AWSYAGNTEAF

clone_size: NA
j_call: TRBJ1-4
v_call: TRBV7-8
cdr3_aa: ASSSGWQGNEKLF

clone_size: NA
j_call: TRBJ1-2
v_call: TRBV7-9
cdr3_aa: ASSLTQGNTNGYT

clone_size: few
j_call: TRBJ1-1
v_call: TRBV5-1
cdr3_aa: ASSFPQGSATEAF

clone_size: once
j_call: TRBJ1-5
v_call: TRBV2
cdr3_aa: ASRAGGGQPQH

clone_size: NA
j_call: TRBJ2-5
v_call: TRBV29-1
cdr3_aa: SVDEGDGQETQY

clone_size: NA
j_call: TRBJ2-3
v_call: TRBV7-2
cdr3_aa: ASTRGGHTDTQY

clone_size: NA
j_call: TRBJ2-1
v_call: TRBV6-1
cdr3_aa: ASMGTSYNEQF

clone_size: NA
j_call: TRBJ2-4
v_call: TRBV19
cdr3_aa: ASGGVLAKNIQY

clone_size: NA
j_call: TRBJ1-1
v_call: TRBV2
cdr3_aa: ASSAGQGMGTEAF

clone_size: NA
j_call: TRBJ1-2
v_call: TRBV18
cdr3_aa: ASSPPNTNGYT

clone_size: NA
j_call: TRBJ1-2
v_call: TRBV6-6
cdr3_aa: ASSYAGTGIGDGYT

clone_size: NA
j_call: TRBJ2-7
v_call: TRBV7-9
cdr3_aa: ASNGGRAYEQY

clone_size: NA
j_call: TRBJ2-3
v_call: TRBV9
cdr3_aa: ASSGTSGSDTQY

clone_size: NA
j_call: TRBJ2-7
v_call: TRBV9
cdr3_aa: ASSVGAAYEQY

clone_size: NA
j_call: TRBJ1-2
v_call: TRBV19
cdr3_aa: ASSVAAFYGYT

clone_size: NA
j_call: TRBJ2-3
v_call: TRBV4-3
cdr3_aa: ASSQGRRTTNTDTQY

clone_size: NA
j_call: TRBJ1-1
v_call: TRBV9
cdr3_aa: ASSRQQSPMNTEAF

clone_size: once
j_call: TRBJ1-5
v_call: TRBV15
cdr3_aa: ATSSVGTGEQPQH

clone_size: once
j_call: TRBJ1-3
v_call: TRBV10-3
cdr3_aa: AISESWQGNTIY

clone_size: NA
j_call: TRBJ2-1
v_call: TRBV5-1
cdr3_aa: ASSYFRAPREF

clone_size: NA
j_call: TRBJ1-2
v_call: TRBV6-1
cdr3_aa: ASSQQGGYT

clone_size: NA
j_call: TRBJ2-3
v_call: TRBV7-2
cdr3_aa: ASSPLGVDTQY

clone_size: NA
j_call: TRBJ1-2
v_call: TRBV7-6
cdr3_aa: ASSLGQGSLGYT

clone_size: NA
j_call: TRBJ2-7
v_call: TRBV9
cdr3_aa: ASSVEAGPSYEQY

clone_size: NA
j_call: TRBJ1-2
v_call: TRBV19
cdr3_aa: ASSIELTLYGYT

clone_size: NA
j_call: TRBJ1-1
v_call: TRBV7-9
cdr3_aa: ASSWPSGGKNTEAF

clone_size: NA
j_call: TRBJ2-1
v_call: TRBV2
cdr3_aa: ASSRTRGLF

clone_size: NA
j_call: TRBJ2-7
v_call: TRBV5-1
cdr3_aa: ASSLAAGDIDEQY

clone_size: NA
j_call: TRBJ2-2
v_call: TRBV5-1
cdr3_aa: ASSLATQDTGELF

clone_size: NA
j_call: TRBJ1-6
v_call: TRBV19
cdr3_aa: ASAPRGNSPLH

clone_size: NA
j_call: TRBJ2-5
v_call: TRBV7-9
cdr3_aa: ASSLEAAKETQY

clone_size: NA
j_call: TRBJ1-2
v_call: TRBV4-1
cdr3_aa: ASSQEGGQGRYGYT

clone_size: NA
j_call: TRBJ1-4
v_call: TRBV18
cdr3_aa: ASSPSKAGFLKNVDEKLF

clone_size: once
j_call: TRBJ2-7
v_call: TRBV29-1
cdr3_aa: SAGDALGEQY

clone_size: NA
j_call: TRBJ2-2
v_call: TRBV7-9
cdr3_aa: ASSPLDRINTGELF